This T cell receptor (beta chain) was documented in a study of OX40 agonist ivuxolimab in advanced cancers. Turning to the study itself: Two patients with cutaneous melanoma and one with hepatocellular carcinoma, three in total, showed partial responses. Study-wide results and limits: Normalized expansion of T-cell clones was also low for some nonresponders.

The CDR3 is 12 amino acids. V was pared by 2 bases and J by 9 bases, with 8 bases between. Per germline, CDR1 MDHEN and CDR2 SYDVKM. Comments on this clone: Its target is unknown.

Sequencing used immunoSEQ multiplex PCR; TCRdb keeps in-frame clones, though not all of them. The data contain some 82,000 clones, 75% to 95% of them singletons. This sequence originates from an adult with an advanced solid tumor such as melanoma, head and neck, liver or kidney cancer. The chain joins TRBV28 to TRBJ1-5; D unresolved. The material sequenced was CD4+ or CD8+ T cells sorted from blood, taken in a trial of the OX40 agonist ivuxolimab. CDR3 bases: TGTGCCAGCAGTTTACCCTCGGGGCCCCAGCATTTT. This translates into CASSLPSGPQHF.